A selection of T cell receptor beta chains follows, all from one sample in a study of regulatory and conventional T cells in breast cancer. One entry per CDR3 protein, called by TCRdb with MiXCR from the PCR reads. The top ten hold over 5% of the sample, which has 10,000 or so distinct CDR3 sequences, about a third seen once. The sequenced sample was conventional T cells from blood. Receptors originate from a male donor in good health. The CDR3 runs from the conserved cysteine through the conserved F or W. The D gene is left open where the match is weak. Expanded clones are given a class, and other clones once, few, many or no size at all.

D | size | J | V | CDR3 | DNA
. | medium-sized | TRBJ2-5 | TRBV5-1 | CASSFGEVWETQYF | TGCGCCAGCAGCTTCGGGGAGGTATGGGAGACCCAGTACTTC
TRBD2 | medium-sized | TRBJ2-5 | TRBV6-2/TRBV6-3 | CASSYSRGGTETQYF | TGTGCCAGCAGTTACTCGAGGGGAGGGACTGAGACCCAGTACTTC
TRBD2 | . | TRBJ2-7 | TRBV6-6 | CASSTGILAGGPREQYF | TGTGCCAGCAGTACCGGCATACTAGCGGGGGGGCCTCGGGAGCAGTACTTC
. | few | TRBJ1-2 | TRBV12-3/TRBV12-4 | CASSLLDYGYTF | TGTGCCAGCAGTTTACTGGACTATGGCTACACCTTC
. | . | TRBJ1-2 | TRBV6-2/TRBV6-3 | CASSYAHGYTF | TGTGCCAGCAGTTACGCGCATGGCTACACCTTC
TRBD2 | few | TRBJ2-1 | TRBV20-1 | CSARVSGGTYNEQFF | TGCAGTGCTAGAGTTAGCGGGGGGACCTACAATGAGCAGTTCTTC
. | . | TRBJ2-7 | TRBV24-1 | CAATILGTGTYEQYF | TGTGCCGCCACCATCCTCGGGACTGGGACCTACGAGCAGTACTTC
TRBD1 | medium-sized | TRBJ1-2 | TRBV6-6 | CASNPSGTGTHGYTF | TGTGCCAGCAACCCATCCGGGACAGGGACGCATGGCTACACCTTC
. | . | TRBJ2-1 | TRBV7-9 | CASSLNSYNEQFF | TGTGCCAGCAGCTTAAACAGTTACAATGAGCAGTTCTTC
. | . | TRBJ2-5 | TRBV6-2/TRBV6-3 | CASGEPLKETQYF | TGTGCCAGCGGGGAGCCCTTAAAAGAGACCCAGTACTTC
. | . | TRBJ1-3 | TRBV28 | CASSRRSRPLGNTIYF | TGTGCCAGCAGTCGCCGCAGTCGACCTCTTGGAAACACCATATATTTT
. | . | TRBJ2-2 | TRBV11-2 | CASSLRSQLRTGELFF | TGTGCCAGCAGCCTAAGGTCTCAGCTTCGCACCGGGGAGCTGTTTTTT
. | . | TRBJ2-1 | TRBV27 | CASNRGQSSYNEQFF | TGTGCCAGTAACCGCGGCCAAAGCTCCTACAATGAGCAGTTCTTC
. | . | TRBJ2-7 | TRBV7-2 | CASSLEAPGEQYF | TGTGCCAGCAGCTTAGAGGCGCCCGGCGAGCAGTACTTC
. | . | TRBJ1-5 | TRBV19 | CASRGLYSNQPQHF | TGTGCCAGTAGGGGCTTATATAGCAATCAGCCCCAGCATTTT
. | few | TRBJ2-1 | TRBV7-9 | CASSPRLGGNEQFF | TGTGCCAGCAGTCCTAGACTAGGGGGCAATGAGCAGTTCTTC
. | . | TRBJ2-3 | TRBV5-1 | CASSRSPKGADTQYF | TGTGCCAGCAGCCGGTCGCCAAAGGGTGCAGATACGCAGTATTTT
. | . | TRBJ2-1 | TRBV20-1 | CSAPRPALYNEQFF | TGCAGTGCTCCTCGCCCGGCTCTTTACAATGAGCAGTTCTTC
TRBD2 | . | TRBJ2-3 | TRBV19 | CASSRGGITDTQYF | TGTGCCAGTAGTCGCGGGGGGATCACAGATACGCAGTATTTT
TRBD1 | medium-sized | TRBJ1-1 | TRBV18 | CASSDREGTEAFF | TGTGCCAGTTCCGACAGGGAGGGCACTGAAGCTTTCTTT
TRBD2 | . | TRBJ2-4 | TRBV12-3/TRBV12-4 | CASSRTSGLRAKNIQYF | TGTGCCAGCAGTCGCACTAGCGGCCTCCGGGCCAAAAACATTCAGTACTTC
. | medium-sized | TRBJ1-3 | TRBV28 | CASSPTGRGNTIYF | TGTGCCAGCAGTCCTACCGGGAGGGGAAACACCATATATTTT
. | medium-sized | TRBJ1-5 | TRBV28 | CASSLASQPQHF | TGTGCCAGCAGTTTAGCGAGCCAGCCCCAGCATTTT
. | few | TRBJ2-3 | TRBV6-2/TRBV6-3 | CASSTNREVTDTQYF | TGTGCCAGCAGTACCAACAGGGAGGTGACAGATACGCAGTATTTT
TRBD2 | few | TRBJ2-1 | TRBV20-1 | CSARSGGPYNEQFF | TGCAGTGCTCGGAGCGGGGGGCCGTACAATGAGCAGTTCTTC
. | few | TRBJ1-6 | TRBV6-2/TRBV6-3 | CASRSSGTIFHF | TGTGCCAGCAGATCCTCAGGGACAATCTTCCACTTT
TRBD2 | . | TRBJ2-5 | TRBV28 | CASSPGGNQETQYF | TGTGCCAGCAGCCCGGGAGGAAACCAAGAGACCCAGTACTTC
. | few | TRBJ2-1 | TRBV15 | CATSRGDSYNEQFF | TGTGCCACCAGCAGGGGGGACTCTTACAATGAGCAGTTCTTT
. | few | TRBJ1-1 | TRBV7-2 | CASSLRVAHEAFF | TGTGCCAGCAGCCTCAGGGTAGCCCATGAAGCTTTCTTT
TRBD1 | large | TRBJ1-5 | TRBV5-5 | CASSRDDRGNQPQHF | TGTGCCTCTTCAAGGGACGACAGGGGGAATCAGCCCCAGCATTTT
. | . | TRBJ2-3 | TRBV24-1 | CATSDSQFYSTDTQYF | TGTGCCACCAGTGATTCCCAGTTTTATAGCACAGATACGCAGTATTTT
. | . | TRBJ2-5 | TRBV20-1 | CSARDSGAETQYF | TGCAGTGCTAGAGATTCAGGGGCAGAGACCCAGTACTTC
. | . | TRBJ1-3 | TRBV7-9 | CASSLVMVSGNTIYF | TGTGCCAGCAGCTTAGTGATGGTCTCTGGAAACACCATATATTTT
. | few | TRBJ2-1 | TRBV7-2 | CASSRDTSSYNEQFF | TGTGCCAGCAGCCGGGACACGAGCTCCTACAATGAGCAGTTCTTC
TRBD1 | . | TRBJ2-1 | TRBV20-1 | CSARDLGQGVYNEQLF | TGCAGTGCTAGAGATCTCGGGCAGGGGGTGTACAATGAGCAGCTCTTC
. | . | TRBJ1-5 | TRBV10-3 | CAIRPDGSNQPQHF | TGTGCCATCAGACCGGACGGTAGCAATCAGCCCCAGCATTTT
. | . | TRBJ2-5 | TRBV20-1 | CSASALSWEETQYF | TGCAGTGCTAGCGCGTTGTCCTGGGAAGAGACCCAGTACTTC
. | few | TRBJ2-6 | TRBV5-1 | CASSFQGSGANVLTF | TGCGCCAGCAGCTTCCAGGGGTCTGGGGCCAACGTCCTGACTTTC
. | medium-sized | TRBJ2-7 | TRBV28 | CASSPPPVYEQYF | TGTGCCAGCAGTCCCCCCCCTGTCTACGAGCAGTACTTC
. | . | TRBJ2-7 | TRBV6-5 | CASQVDVGTEQYF | TGTGCCAGCCAGGTCGATGTGGGGACCGAGCAGTACTTC
TRBD1 | few | TRBJ2-5 | TRBV7-9 | CASTPWAGGRETQYF | TGTGCCAGCACCCCTTGGGCAGGGGGCAGAGAGACCCAGTACTTC
. | . | TRBJ2-7 | TRBV2 | CASRWGEFGYEQYF | TGTGCCAGCAGGTGGGGAGAGTTTGGCTACGAGCAGTACTTC
. | few | TRBJ2-3 | TRBV5-1 | CASSLDVGDTQYF | TGCGCCAGCAGCTTGGATGTAGGAGATACGCAGTATTTT
. | few | TRBJ1-3 | TRBV7-2 | CASSLRAQRSSGNTIYF | TGTGCCAGCAGCCTCAGGGCACAGAGGAGCTCTGGAAACACCATATATTTT
. | few | TRBJ1-1 | TRBV12-3/TRBV12-4 | CASSLGSWYGVAEAFF | TGTGCCAGCAGTTTAGGGAGCTGGTACGGGGTGGCTGAAGCTTTCTTT
. | . | TRBJ2-6 | TRBV20-1 | CSARAGGTGANVLTF | TGCAGTGCTAGAGCCGGAGGGACTGGGGCCAACGTCCTGACTTTC
. | medium-sized | TRBJ2-6 | TRBV29-1 | CSVWQTGANVLTF | TGCAGCGTTTGGCAGACTGGGGCCAACGTCCTGACTTTC
. | . | TRBJ2-2 | TRBV5-1 | CASSPSAANTGELFF | TGCGCCAGCAGCCCATCCGCCGCGAACACCGGGGAGCTGTTTTTT
. | . | TRBJ2-3 | TRBV7-9 | CASSLTASTDTQYF | TGTGCCAGCAGCTTAACAGCTAGCACAGATACGCAGTATTTT
. | once | TRBJ2-1 | TRBV5-1 | CASSPSRGGWQNNEQFF | TGCGCCAGCAGCCCCTCCCGAGGGGGTTGGCAAAACAATGAGCAGTTCTTC
TRBD2 | . | TRBJ2-3 | TRBV20-1 | CSARDLGLAETDTQYF | TGCAGTGCTAGAGACTTGGGACTAGCGGAGACAGATACGCAGTATTTT
. | many | TRBJ1-3 | TRBV12-3/TRBV12-4 | CASSVQSGNTIYF | TGTGCCAGCAGTGTCCAATCTGGAAACACCATATATTTT